A selection of T cell receptor beta chains follows, all from one sample in a study of blood T cell repertoires in COVID-19. Assay: immunoSEQ multiplex PCR; the TCRdb copy retains only in-frame clones and omits some. This table has about 140,000 clones, about 82% appearing once. The sequenced sample was peripheral blood. These receptors were taken from a man aged 45 to 65 with acute or convalescent COVID-19. Each CDR3 is given with its conserved first and last residue. The D gene is left open where the match is weak. Expanded clones are given a class, and other clones once, few, many or no size at all.

TRBD1,TRBJ1-1,-,TRBV29-1,CSVFDRGREAFF,TGCAGCGTCTTCGACAGGGGGAGGGAAGCTTTCTTT
TRBD2,TRBJ2-1,once,TRBV9,CASSVGGIAGGREQFF,TGTGCCAGCAGCGTGGGGGGAATAGCGGGAGGAAGGGAGCAGTTCTTC
TRBD2,TRBJ2-1,once,TRBV11-2,CASSFLPAGDAYNEQFF,TGTGCCAGCAGCTTTCTACCAGCGGGGGATGCCTACAATGAGCAGTTCTTC
-,TRBJ1-1,-,TRBV30,CAWSVEDRGEAFF,TGTGCCTGGAGTGTCGAGGACCGGGGAGAGGCTTTCTTT
TRBD1,TRBJ2-2,-,TRBV6-4,CASRGEGAITGELFF,TGTGCCAGCAGAGGAGAGGGGGCGATTACCGGGGAGCTGTTTTTT
-,TRBJ2-3,once,TRBV6-2/TRBV6-3,CASSYDKGTDTQYF,TGTGCCAGCAGTTACGACAAGGGGACAGATACGCAGTATTTT
-,TRBJ2-5,-,TRBV10-3,CAISEGLQETQYF,TGTGCCATCAGTGAGGGACTACAAGAGACCCAGTACTTC
-,TRBJ2-7,-,TRBV5-1,CASGRGTDYEQYF,TGCGCCAGCGGGAGGGGGACCGACTACGAGCAGTACTTC
-,TRBJ1-1,once,TRBV11-2,CASSYGTDHTEAFF,TGTGCCAGCAGCTATGGGACTGACCACACTGAAGCTTTCTTT
-,TRBJ1-4,once,TRBV19,CATAPVFANNEKLFF,TGTGCCACCGCGCCGGTTTTCGCGAATAATGAAAAACTGTTTTTT
-,TRBJ1-6,-,TRBV9,CASSVSGGTNSPLHF,TGTGCCAGCAGCGTATCTGGAGGCACGAATTCACCCCTCCACTTT
TRBD2,TRBJ2-7,-,TRBV7-8,CASSSGTSRRDPYEQYF,TGTGCCAGCAGCTCAGGGACTAGCCGACGGGACCCCTACGAGCAGTACTTC
-,TRBJ1-5,-,TRBV5-6,CASSLEGYQPQHF,TGTGCCAGCAGCTTGGAGGGGTATCAGCCCCAGCATTTT
TRBD1,TRBJ1-6,-,TRBV6-2/TRBV6-3,CASSYGTETTPLHF,TGTGCCAGCAGTTACGGGACAGAGACGACACCCCTCCACTTT
TRBD1,TRBJ2-3,few,TRBV2,CASGQGVRSTDTQYF,TGTGCCAGCGGCCAGGGGGTGAGGTCTACAGATACGCAGTATTTT
-,TRBJ1-2,-,TRBV5-4,CASSFHRSPNYGYTF,TGTGCCAGCAGTTTCCACAGAAGTCCCAACTATGGCTACACCTTC
-,TRBJ1-5,-,TRBV15,CATSRDGSRLNQPQHF,TGTGCCACCAGCAGAGATGGCAGTCGCTTGAATCAGCCCCAGCATTTT
-,TRBJ2-5,-,TRBV2,CASSEARDRPGTQYF,TGTGCCAGCAGTGAAGCGCGGGATCGTCCGGGGACCCAGTACTTC
TRBD1,TRBJ1-2,-,TRBV6-5,CASNPTGWLGGYTF,TGTGCCAGCAACCCGACAGGGTGGCTAGGTGGCTACACCTTC
-,TRBJ2-5,-,TRBV28,CASMTPQETQYF,TGTGCCAGCATGACACCTCAAGAGACCCAGTACTTC
-,TRBJ1-6,few,TRBV5-4,CASSLVGSPLHF,TGTGCCAGCAGCTTGGTCGGGTCACCCCTCCACTTT
TRBD1,TRBJ1-4,-,TRBV28,CASSFYLDRGNEKLFF,TGTGCCAGCAGTTTCTATTTGGACAGGGGTAATGAAAAACTGTTTTTT
TRBD2,TRBJ2-5,-,TRBV28,CASSFALAGGQETQYF,TGTGCCAGCAGTTTTGCACTAGCGGGGGGCCAAGAGACCCAGTACTTC
TRBD1,TRBJ2-5,-,TRBV5-1,CASRRQGDGETQYF,TGCGCCAGCAGGAGACAGGGGGATGGAGAGACCCAGTACTTC
-,TRBJ2-7,-,TRBV2,CASSEMGDIITF,TGTGCCAGCAGTGAAATGGGGGACATTATCACGTTC
-,TRBJ2-1,-,TRBV15,CATSGPGEQFF,TGTGCCACCAGCGGCCCTGGTGAGCAGTTCTTC
-,TRBJ1-1,-,TRBV7-9,CASSLLGRANTEAFF,TGTGCCAGCAGCCTGCTTGGCAGGGCGAACACTGAAGCTTTCTTT
-,TRBJ1-5,-,TRBV18,CASSPTPLGQPQHF,TGTGCCAGCTCACCGACCCCCCTCGGGCAGCCCCAGCATTTT
TRBD1,TRBJ1-2,-,TRBV5-8,CASSLWDRSYYGYTF,TGTGCCAGCAGCTTGTGGGACAGGTCTTACTATGGCTACACCTTC
TRBD2,TRBJ2-1,-,TRBV18,CASSPPERLAGIHEQFF,TGTGCCAGCTCCCCTCCCGAGAGACTAGCGGGAATCCATGAGCAGTTCTTC
-,TRBJ1-2,-,TRBV11-2,CASSLEPGGYGYTF,TGTGCCAGCAGCTTAGAACCCGGGGGCTATGGCTACACCTTC
-,TRBJ1-1,-,TRBV11-2,CASSPLARPGREMAFF,TGTGCCAGCAGCCCCCTGGCACGTCCGGGGAGGGAGATGGCTTTCTTT
-,TRBJ1-6,-,TRBV6-5,CASSFQGSGNNSPLHF,TGTGCCAGCAGTTTCCAAGGGTCAGGGAATAATTCACCCCTCCACTTT
-,TRBJ2-7,-,TRBV15,CATSRERGPLSEQYF,TGTGCCACCAGCAGAGAAAGGGGTCCTCTCTCCGAGCAGTACTTC
TRBD2,TRBJ2-7,few,TRBV7-2,CASSLSSGGPYEQYF,TGTGCCAGCAGCTTAAGTAGCGGGGGGCCCTACGAGCAGTACTTC